The T cell receptor (beta chain) under discussion was sequenced for a study of T cells in Graves' hyperthyroidism and ophthalmopathy. Overall study findings and caveats: By a 13 V-J model, ophthalmopathy was set apart from stable hyperthyroidism.

This clonotype was seen a few times. Its antigen remains unknown. Amplification of TCR beta CDR3 regions used RNA as the template. HTBI primers were used for first-round RT-PCR of the TCR CDR3. MiXCR, applied by TCRdb to the multiplex PCR reads, yields one record per CDR3 protein. The sample shows about 290,000 distinct CDR3 sequences, about an eighth of them seen only once. CDR1 is MNHNS, CDR2 SASEGT, per germline. The V end was cut by 6 bases, the J end by 5 bases, with 16 bases between. The CDR3 has 14 residues. The hyperthyroidism was newly diagnosed and had lasted under 2 months; the patients were aged 18 to 65. The study based diagnoses on clinical symptoms, serum thyroxine and TRAb, thyroid ultrasound and orbital computed tomography. This blood was taken when hyperthyroidism was first diagnosed, before any ophthalmopathy symptoms existed.

J is TRBJ1-1 and V is TRBV6-1, with D possibly matching TRBD1 (6 bases). Sequencing input: blood. This receptor was identified in a woman in her 30s with Graves' hyperthyroidism that later progressed to Graves' ophthalmopathy. CDR3 amino acids: CASSWTEWMTEAFF. CDR3 bases: TGTGCCAGCAGCTGGACAGAGTGGATGACTGAAGCTTTCTTT.